This T cell receptor beta chain was identified in a study of T cells in localized non-small cell lung cancer. By sample fraction, this clone is large. Measured with immunoSEQ multiplex PCR; TCRdb has only the in-frame clones, and not every one. Of under 1,500 clones listed, 30% to 45% are singletons. The germline gives CDR1 MGHRA, CDR2 YSYEKL. Trimming removed 0 bases at V and 18 bases at J, with 18 bases between. The CDR3 runs 14 residues. This clonotype was obtained from a male donor aged 60 or over with stage II squamous cell lung carcinoma. The specimen comprised lung tumor tissue, sampled before any cancer treatment. The chain combines TRBV4-1 with TRBJ1-6; the D is unclear. The CDR3 loop reads CASSQETGIYTPHF. In DNA, the CDR3 is TGCGCCAGCAGCCAAGAGACGGGAATATACACCCCCCACTTT.